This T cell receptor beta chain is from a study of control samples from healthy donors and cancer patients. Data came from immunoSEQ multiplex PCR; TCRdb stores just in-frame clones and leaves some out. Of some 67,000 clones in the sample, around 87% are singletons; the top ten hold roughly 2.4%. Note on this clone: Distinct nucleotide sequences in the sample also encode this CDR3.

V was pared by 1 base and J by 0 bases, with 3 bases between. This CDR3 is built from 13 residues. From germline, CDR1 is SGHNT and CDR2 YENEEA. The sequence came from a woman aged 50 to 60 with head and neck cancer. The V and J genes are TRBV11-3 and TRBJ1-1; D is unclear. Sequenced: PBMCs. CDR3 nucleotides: TGTGCCAGCAGCTTAGCTGTGAACACTGAAGCTTTCTTT. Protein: CASSLAVNTEAFF.